Described below is a single TCR beta chain sequence and its context. A read error is possible here, since a much larger clone lies one base away. This sample includes further DNA sequences coding for the same CDR3. The data are from a study of shared clonotypes between healthy human individuals. Loaded into unsorted PBMC replicate PCRs was about 330 ng DNA, roughly 31,000 T cell genomes. Repertoires were generated with immunoSEQ multiplex PCR, while TCRdb's copy carries only in-frame clones and drops some. The data hold roughly 500,000 clones, with roughly 80% observed a single time. Trimming removed 3 bases from V and 2 bases from J, with 9 bases in between. CDR1 and CDR2 (germline): ENHRY, SYGVKD. The CDR3 has 14 residues.

What was sequenced was PBMCs. The V call is TRBV10-3, the J call TRBJ2-3; the D is unclear. This TCR came from a woman aged 40-49 years in good health. Some clones in this sample may be carry-over from other donors' samples. Here the CDR3 reads CAISEVGYTDTQYF. DNA of the CDR3: TGTGCCATCAGTGAAGTCGGGTACACAGATACGCAGTATTTT.